This T cell receptor (beta chain) was sequenced during a study of blood T cell repertoires in COVID-19. V was clipped by 8 bases and J by 4 bases; unmatched bases: 11. Germline V gene lookup returns CDR1 LNHDA and CDR2 SQIVND (reference sequence). The CDR3 extends over 15 amino acids. Clones were read by immunoSEQ multiplex PCR, and TCRdb kept only the in-frame ones, dropping some. The sample carries about 19,000 clones, 87% recorded once. The specimen sequenced was peripheral blood. The sequence was collected from a human donor in a cohort sampled during active COVID-19. The donor label of this sample is uncertain. This chain joins TRBV19 and TRBJ1-2, with 9 bases that match TRBD1. CDR3 sequence: CASLSGTGQFYGYTF. The CDR3 DNA reads as TGTGCCAGTCTCTCCGGGACAGGGCAGTTCTATGGCTACACCTTC. The entire variable domain, with the rest obtained from reference TRBV19 and TRBJ1-2, is as follows: DGGITQSPKYLFRKEGQNVTLSCEQNLNHDAMYWYRQDPGQGLRLIYYSQIVNDFQKGDIAEGYSVSREKKESFPLTVTSAQKNPTAFYLCASLSGTGQFYGYTFGSGTRLTVV.